The T cell receptor beta chain under discussion was sequenced for a study of CD8 T cells in Susac syndrome. Study-level findings and limits: The study recognized that the number of individuals in its TCR sequencing and HLA analysis was relatively small.

Remarks on this clonotype: Its target is not known.

Reverse transcription used roughly 0.5 to 1 ug RNA and random hexamers. Each CDR3 protein is one row after TCRdb ran MiXCR on the immunoSEQ multiplex PCR reads. Here the sample spans 78,000 or so distinct CDR3 sequences, over 85% being singletons. Sequencing of TCR beta covered CD8+ and CD4+ T cells obtained from blood. Those who served as multiple sclerosis controls were treatment-naive patients with stable or active relapsing-remitting disease. FACS was used to enrich TEMRA cells, whereas the CD8+ and CD4+ T cells were obtained by negative isolation. The CDR3 has 16 residues. V lost 2 bases to trimming and J lost 4 bases; unmatched junction nucleotides: 11. Germline V gene data show CDR1 as SQVTM and CDR2 as ANQGSEA.

The sample comprised CD8+ T cells from PBMCs. The chain uses TRBV29-1 and TRBJ2-1, with 7 bases identical to TRBD2. The TCR originated in a human donor with multiple sclerosis. The CDR3 sequence is CSVEPLGRGHYNEQFF. The CDR3 nucleotides read TGCAGCGTTGAACCCCTTGGGAGGGGTCATTACAATGAGCAGTTCTTC.